This TCR beta chain was obtained from a study of regulatory T cells in long-lasting Graves disease. Both iRepertoire HTBI primers and Arm-PCR of CDR3 regions were used to build the TCR beta libraries. Via MiXCR, TCRdb re-called the multiplex PCR reads, giving one row per CDR3 protein. The sample includes some 240,000 distinct CDR3 sequences, 15% to 20% of them seen just once. Time point in this sample: newly diagnosed GD, antithyroid drugs for less than 3 months. Following extraction of RNA from PBMCs, that RNA was used to make the TCR library. These data were likewise used in another study, on T cells in Graves' hyperthyroidism and ophthalmopathy.

The TCR was taken from a young woman with Graves disease. The sequencing used peripheral blood mononuclear cells (PBMCs), collected at new diagnosis, from a patient treated with antithyroid drugs.

This CDR3 reads CASSGDRSPSITEAFF. In DNA, the CDR3 is TGTGCCAGCAGCGGGGACAGGTCCCCGTCTATCACTGAAGCTTTCTTT. The rearrangement joins TRBV12-3 or TRBV12-4 to TRBJ1-1, with 8 nucleotides matching TRBD1. With 6 bases clipped from V and 4 bases from J, the junction kept 13 bases outside the gene matches. The CDR3 consists of 16 residues.